These 24 T cell receptor beta chains were all obtained from the same sample, sequenced in a study of technical replicates of blood from a few donors. Repertoires were generated with immunoSEQ multiplex PCR, while TCRdb's copy carries only in-frame clones and drops some. The sample has about 70,000 clones; about 94% are singletons. Sequencing was performed on T cells isolated from PBMCs. The receptors stem from a human donor in good health.

CDR3 protein: CASSPQTSGSYNEQFF. CDR3 DNA: TGTGCCAGCAGCCCGCAGACTAGCGGGAGCTACAATGAGCAGTTCTTC. V gene TRBV7-9 combines with J gene TRBJ2-1; 12 bases are shared with TRBD2. Germline V gene sequence: CDR1 SEHNR, CDR2 FQNEAQ (reference sequence). This CDR3 region has 16 residues. V lost 5 bases and J lost 3; bases outside the gene matches: 5. Based on the CDR3 plus reference TRBV7-9 and TRBJ2-1, the full variable domain is DTGVSQNPRHKITKRGQNVTFRCDPISEHNRLYWYRQTLGQGPEFLTYFQNEAQLEKSRLLSDRFSAERPKGSFSTLEIQRTEQGDSAMYLCASSPQTSGSYNEQFFGPGTRLTVL.

With regard to this clone: One junction end does not reproduce the germline sequence, and a read error may be involved. V is TRBV7-2 and J is TRBJ1-5; 10 nucleotides match TRBD1. CDR1 SGHTA and CDR2 FQGNSA come from the germline V gene. The CDR3 covers 16 residues. The CDR3 nucleotides read TGTGCCAGCAGCTCCTGGCCCGGGACAGGGGATCAGGCCCAGCATTTT. It yields the protein CASSSWPGTGDQAQHF.

The chain has TRBV5-8 and TRBJ1-5; 8 bases are a match to TRBD1. V was clipped by 4 bases and J by 4 bases; unmatched bases: 4. CDR3 length: 14 amino acids. Germline V gene sequence: CDR1 SGHTS, CDR2 YDEGEE. CDR3 sequence reads: CASSGDRSNQPQHF. Written as DNA, the CDR3 is TGTGCCAGCAGCGGGGACAGGTCGAATCAGCCCCAGCATTTT.

The J gene is TRBJ2-2, the V gene TRBV7-2; 7 bases map to TRBD2. The CDR3 covers 16 residues. V dropped 1 base and J dropped 1; count of bases not matched to a gene: 3. Germline V gives CDR1 SGHTA, CDR2 FQGNSA. In DNA form, the CDR3 reads TGTGCCAGCAGCTTAGGCGGCGGGGGGAACACCGGGGAGCTGTTTTTT. It codes for CASSLGGGGNTGELFF.

The chain has TRBV25-1 and TRBJ2-3, with TRBD1 as a possible D gene (6 bases). This CDR3 is 13 amino acids long. Germline CDR1 and CDR2: MGHDK and SYGVNS. The ends were cut back, 8 bases at V and 4 bases at J, with 13 bases in the middle. The CDR3 spells CASDSGVADTQYF. DNA of the CDR3: TGTGCCAGCGATTCAGGGGTAGCAGATACGCAGTATTTT. Variable domain in full (rest from reference TRBV25-1 and TRBJ2-3): EADIYQTPRYLVIGTGKKITLECSQTMGHDKMYWYQQDPGMELHLIHYSYGVNSTEKGDLSSESTVSRIRTEHFPLTLESARPSHTSQYLCASDSGVADTQYFGPGTRLTVL.

The J gene is TRBJ2-5, the V gene TRBV5-1; TRBD2 matches 15 bases. The CDR3 loop spans 17 amino acids. Germline V gene sequence: CDR1 SGHRS, CDR2 YFSETQ. Unmatched junction bases numbered 6, after V lost 4 bases and J lost 2 bases. The CDR3 protein is CASSVGLAGGRQETQYF. The CDR3 DNA sequence: TGCGCCAGCAGCGTGGGACTAGCGGGAGGAAGGCAAGAGACCCAGTACTTC.

The CDR3 region is CASSPGASGRADEQYF. In DNA, the CDR3 is TGTGCCAGCAGCCCTGGGGCTAGCGGGAGGGCCGACGAGCAGTACTTC. The chain employs TRBV5-4 and TRBJ2-7, with TRBD2 matching over 12 bases. This CDR3 spans 16 amino acids. Germline CDR1 and CDR2: SGHNT and YYREEE (reference sequence). V lost 4 bases to trimming and J lost 5 bases; unmatched junction nucleotides: 10.

This sequence joins TRBV5-1 and TRBJ2-7, with a possible D match to TRBD1 (6 bases). Germline-derived CDR1 and CDR2 are SGHRS and YFSETQ. This CDR3 contains 14 residues. Trimming took 2 bases from V and 0 from J, leaving 9 bases between them. In DNA form, the CDR3 reads TGCGCCAGCAGCTTAAACAGGGTCTCCTACGAGCAGTACTTC. Translation gives CASSLNRVSYEQYF.

This clone has a handful of counts. The chain carries TRBV13 and TRBJ2-7; 8 bases match TRBD2. After removal of 3 bases from V and 0 bases from J, the junction contained 4 bases not matched to a gene. Germline CDR1 PRHDT, CDR2 FYEKMQ (reference sequence). This CDR3 is built from 15 residues. CDR3 sequence (DNA): TGTGCCAGCAGCTTGGGGACTAGGAACTCCTACGAGCAGTACTTC. This sequence encodes CASSLGTRNSYEQYF.

This chain uses TRBV19 with TRBJ2-1; D remains unclear. CDR1 and CDR2 from the germline V gene are LNHDA and SQIVND (reference sequence). V lost 2 bases, J lost 1 base, and 12 bases lay in between. The CDR3 extends over 16 amino acids. In nucleotides, the CDR3 is TGTGCCAGTAGTATACCTGTGGAGATGTCCTACAATGAGCAGTTCTTC. Protein product: CASSIPVEMSYNEQFF.

The V gene is TRBV11-2, the J gene TRBJ2-7, with D possibly matching TRBD1 (5 bases). V lost 0 bases to trimming and J lost 6 bases, with 15 bases between them. CDR3 size: 15 residues. Germline lookup yields CDR1 SGHAT and CDR2 FQNNGV. In nucleotides, the CDR3 is TGTGCCAGCAGCTTAGATCTAGGTTGGGGCGTCGAGCAGTACTTC. Protein sequence: CASSLDLGWGVEQYF.

This clone was counted once. The genes are TRBV27 and TRBJ1-1; tentatively, D is TRBD1 (6 bases). V was clipped by 5 bases and J by 7 bases, with 8 bases between them. This CDR3 spans 11 amino acids. Germline V CDR1 and CDR2: MNHEY, SMNVEV (reference sequence). CDR3 DNA sequence: TGTGCCAGCAGTCAGGGGATTGAAGCTTTCTTT. It encodes CASSQGIEAFF.

The chain couples TRBV6-4 to TRBJ1-2; TRBD1 agrees at 7 bases. Per the germline V gene, CDR1 is MRHNA and CDR2 is SNTAGT. The CDR3 totals 13 residues. V shed 6 bases, J shed 4 bases, and the junction held 5 bases outside the gene matches. The CDR3 region is CASSNTGAYGYTF. The CDR3 bases are TGTGCCAGCAGCAATACAGGGGCCTATGGCTACACCTTC.

J is TRBJ2-3 and V is TRBV21-1; whether TRBD2, the table's D call, matches the DNA was not checked. TRBV21-1 is flagged as a pseudogene. The CDR3 contains 12 residues. This CDR3 is CASSLVPDTQYF. The CDR3 region has the DNA TGTGCCAGCAGCCTTGTCCCAGATACGCAGTATTTT.

This clone was detected once. The rearrangement uses TRBV6-6 and TRBJ2-7; TRBD2 is a possible D gene (8 bases). CDR1 and CDR2 from the germline V gene are MNHNY and SVGAGI (reference sequence). Deletions cut 7 bases from V and 3 bases from J, with 16 bases between. The CDR3 covers 14 residues. The CDR3 nucleotides read TGTGCCAGCAAAGGGGGCGGGGGGATCTACGAGCAGTACTTC. It translates to CASKGGGGIYEQYF.

The rearrangement links TRBV5-5 to TRBJ1-1, with a tentative D call TRBD1 (5 bases). The CDR3 totals 14 residues. V lost 6 bases, J lost 1 base, and 13 bases lay in between. The germline V gene encodes CDR1 SGHKS and CDR2 YYEKEE (reference sequence). The CDR3 bases are TGTGCCAGCACCCCTTATAGGGGGAACACTGAAGCTTTCTTT. It is translated as CASTPYRGNTEAFF.

The chain employs TRBV6-5 and TRBJ1-2; D may be TRBD1 (6 bases). Germline-derived CDR1 and CDR2 are MNHEY and SVGAGI. V was clipped by 8 bases and J by 0 bases, with 16 bases between them. The CDR3 runs to 15 residues. CDR3 protein: CASRDRQAPNYGYTF. The CDR3 DNA reads TGTGCCAGCCGAGACCGACAGGCTCCTAACTATGGCTACACCTTC.

About this clone itself: This CDR3 is also generated by other DNA sequences in the sample. The chain recombines TRBV27 with TRBJ1-2, with D hard to call. Trimming stripped 3 bases from V and 2 bases from J, with 7 bases between. This CDR3 has 13 residues. Germline CDR1 reads MNHEY; CDR2 reads SMNVEV (reference sequence). CDR3 DNA: TGTGCCAGCAGTTTTAAACAGAACTATGGCTACACCTTC. As protein: CASSFKQNYGYTF.

This chain connects TRBV5-4 to TRBJ2-7; 10 bases match TRBD2. The V gene end was trimmed by 3 bases and the J gene end by 3 bases; junction bases not matched to a gene: 6. The CDR3 is made up of 15 amino acids. The germline gives CDR1 SGHNT, CDR2 YYREEE (reference sequence). The CDR3 sequence: CASSSLAGVNYEQYF. DNA for the CDR3: TGTGCCAGCAGCTCCCTAGCGGGAGTGAACTACGAGCAGTACTTC.

The chain links TRBV7-9 to TRBJ2-3; no clear D. Germline-derived CDR1 and CDR2 are SEHNR and FQNEAQ (reference sequence). This CDR3 region has 15 residues. Deletions cut 5 bases from V and 2 bases from J, with 14 bases between. The CDR3 loop is CASSPPERFTDTQYF. The CDR3 bases are TGTGCCAGCAGCCCCCCGGAGAGATTCACAGATACGCAGTATTTT. Looking up the rest from reference TRBV7-9 and TRBJ2-3 gives the full variable domain: DTGVSQNPRHKITKRGQNVTFRCDPISEHNRLYWYRQTLGQGPEFLTYFQNEAQLEKSRLLSDRFSAERPKGSFSTLEIQRTEQGDSAMYLCASSPPERFTDTQYFGPGTRLTVL.

The rearrangement joins TRBV6-6 to TRBJ2-6; a possible D gene is TRBD1 (8 bases). Germline V gene sequence: CDR1 MNHNY, CDR2 SVGAGI (reference sequence). The V end was cut by 5 bases, the J end by 4 bases, with 15 bases between. CDR3 length: 16 residues. The CDR3 protein is CASSPTGGEGANVLTF. CDR3 nucleotides: TGTGCCAGCAGTCCCACAGGGGGGGAGGGGGCCAACGTCCTGACTTTC.

This rearrangement joins TRBV5-1 to TRBJ2-7; no clear D. CDR3 length equals 14 residues. V was cut by 4 bases and J by 6 bases, with 17 bases left in between. Germline CDR1 and CDR2: SGHRS and YFSETQ. The CDR3 spells CASSPVSLSVEQYF. Here the CDR3 DNA reads TGCGCCAGCAGCCCCGTTAGTCTATCGGTCGAGCAGTACTTC.

This CDR3 reads CASSETLRGKATQYF. The CDR3 bases are TGCGCCAGCAGTGAGACCCTACGGGGGAAGGCGACCCAGTACTTC. The chain links TRBV10-1 to TRBJ2-5; possible D gene TRBD2, 6 bases. Looked up from germline, CDR1 is WNHNN and CDR2 is SYGVQD (reference sequence). This CDR3 is 15 amino acids long. The V and J ends lost 2 bases and 7 bases respectively, with 17 bases between them.

This chain uses TRBV6-5 with TRBJ2-3; perhaps TRBD2 as D (7 bases). V was clipped by 2 bases and J by 0 bases, with 12 bases between them. Germline assignment: CDR1 MNHEY and CDR2 SVGAGI. This CDR3 is built from 16 residues. The CDR3 region has the DNA TGTGCCAGCAGTTACCGGGCGGGGGCGAGCACAGATACGCAGTATTTT. Its translation is CASSYRAGASTDTQYF.